Described below is a single TCR beta chain sequence and its context. Its antigen remains unknown. The TCR beta cDNA libraries contained unique molecular identifiers. The T cell input of roughly 0.95 to 10 million gave about half a million cDNA molecules. MiXCR, run by TCRdb on the PCR reads, gives a single entry per CDR3 protein. The table records 800,000 to 950,000 distinct CDR3 sequences, roughly half of them present only once. The sample originates from a study of post-analysis software for immune sequencing data. Turning to the study itself: Relapsing-remitting, secondary progressive and progressive-relapsing forms of multiple sclerosis all featured among disease courses.

From germline, CDR1 is SGHRS and CDR2 YFSETQ. CDR3 length: 11 residues. The V end lost 5 bases, the J end lost 8 bases, and 8 bases lay between the germline ends. General study points: Controls' normalized Chao1 diversity significantly exceeded that of multiple sclerosis patients. Strong co-clustering by F measure was seen for same-batch samples. Among about 5 TRBV segments more frequent in patients than controls were TRBV5-6, TRBV5-1 and TRBV20-1.

The material sequenced was blood. The clonotype comes from a girl under 18 with multiple sclerosis. V and J are TRBV5-1 and TRBJ2-1, with D possibly being TRBD2 (6 bases). The CDR3 is CASRTGDEQFF. The CDR3 DNA reads as TGCGCCAGCAGGACGGGGGATGAGCAGTTCTTC.